This T cell receptor (beta chain) was recovered during a study of identical twins. The study, taken as a whole, reports: Findings depended on cross-sectional statistics rather than tracking the same donors.

TCRdb recomputed calls from the 5' RACE reads with MiXCR, one row per CDR3 protein. The sample carries 450,000 or so distinct CDR3 sequences, roughly 24% recorded once. Trimming removed 6 bases from V and 0 bases from J, with 18 bases in between. This CDR3 is built from 16 residues. Germline loops: CDR1 SEHNR, CDR2 FQNEAQ (reference sequence). This clonotype was seen only a few times. Its antigen is unidentified. These records were also assigned to another study, of T cells expressing NK-cell markers. That study reports: Four of the donors also had these clonotypes leading their CD3+CD56-NKG2C+ fraction.

The TCR was taken from a woman between 18 and 29 years old in good health. The sample was CD4+ T cells sorted from blood. V gene TRBV7-9 combines with J gene TRBJ2-7, with D possibly being TRBD1 (7 bases). The CDR3 DNA reads TGTGCCAGCAGGGCTCAGGGGGGCCTCCCCTCCTACGAGCAGTACTTC. Its protein is CASRAQGGLPSYEQYF.